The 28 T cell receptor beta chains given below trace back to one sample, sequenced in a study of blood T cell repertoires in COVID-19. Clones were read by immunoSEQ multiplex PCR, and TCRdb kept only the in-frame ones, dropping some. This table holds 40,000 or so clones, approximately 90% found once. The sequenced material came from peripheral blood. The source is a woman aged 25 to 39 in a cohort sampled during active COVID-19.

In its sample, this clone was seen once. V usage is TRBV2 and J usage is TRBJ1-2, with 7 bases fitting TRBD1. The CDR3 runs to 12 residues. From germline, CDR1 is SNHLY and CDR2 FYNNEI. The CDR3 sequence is CAGEQGWSGYTF. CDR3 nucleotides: TGTGCAGGGGAACAGGGGTGGAGTGGCTACACCTTC. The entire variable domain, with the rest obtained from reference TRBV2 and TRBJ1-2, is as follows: EPEVTQTPSHQVTQMGQEVILRCVPISNHLYFYWYRQILGQKVEFLVSFYNNEISEKSEIFDDQFSVERPDGSNFTLKIRSTKLEDSAMYFCAGEQGWSGYTFGSGTRLTVV.

The chain's CDR3 is CASSLGLAGNNEQFF. The CDR3 DNA reads as TGTGCCAGCAGCCTGGGACTAGCGGGAAACAATGAGCAGTTCTTC. V gene TRBV3-1 (or the pseudogene TRBV3-2) combines with J gene TRBJ2-1, with TRBD2 matching over 13 bases. CDR3 length equals 15 residues. V trimming: 4 bases; J trimming: 5 bases; junction bases outside the gene matches: 2. Germline CDR1 LGHDT, CDR2 YNNKEL (reference sequence).

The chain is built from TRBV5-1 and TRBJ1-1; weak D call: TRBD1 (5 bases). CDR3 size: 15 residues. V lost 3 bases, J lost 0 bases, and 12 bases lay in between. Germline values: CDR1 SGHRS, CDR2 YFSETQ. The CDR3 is CASSWSGLLNTEAFF. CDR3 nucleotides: TGCGCCAGCAGCTGGTCGGGACTCTTGAACACTGAAGCTTTCTTT.

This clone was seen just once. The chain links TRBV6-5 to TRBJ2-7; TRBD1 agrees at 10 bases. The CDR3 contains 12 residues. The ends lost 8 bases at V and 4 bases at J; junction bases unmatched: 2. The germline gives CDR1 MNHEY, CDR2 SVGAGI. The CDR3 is CASAGQGYEQYF. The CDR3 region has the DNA TGTGCCAGCGCGGGACAGGGGTACGAGCAGTACTTC.

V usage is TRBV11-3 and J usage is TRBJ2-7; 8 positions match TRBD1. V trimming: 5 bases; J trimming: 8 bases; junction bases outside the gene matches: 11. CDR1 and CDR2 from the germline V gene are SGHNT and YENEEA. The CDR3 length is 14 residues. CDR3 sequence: CASSGPRGPVKQYF. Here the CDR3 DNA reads TGTGCCAGCAGCGGCCCCAGGGGGCCAGTCAAGCAGTACTTC.

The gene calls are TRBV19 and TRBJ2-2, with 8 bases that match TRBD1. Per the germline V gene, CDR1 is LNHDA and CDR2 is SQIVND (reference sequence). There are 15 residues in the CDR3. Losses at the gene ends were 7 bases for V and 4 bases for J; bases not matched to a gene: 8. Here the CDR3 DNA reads TGTGCCAGTAACGCAGGGGGCGCCGCCACCGGGGAGCTGTTTTTT. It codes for CASNAGGAATGELFF.

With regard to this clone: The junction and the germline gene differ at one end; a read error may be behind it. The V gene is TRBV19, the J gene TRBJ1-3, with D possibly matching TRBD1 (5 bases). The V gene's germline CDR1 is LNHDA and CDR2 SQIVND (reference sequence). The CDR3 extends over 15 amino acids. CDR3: CASSLDRSSGNTIYF. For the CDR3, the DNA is TGTGCCAGTAGTCTAGACAGATCCTCTGGAAACACCATATATTTT.

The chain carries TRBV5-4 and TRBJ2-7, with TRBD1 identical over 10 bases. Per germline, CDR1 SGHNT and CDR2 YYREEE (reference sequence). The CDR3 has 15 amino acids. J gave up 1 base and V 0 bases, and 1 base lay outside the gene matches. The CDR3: CASSLGQGASYEQYF. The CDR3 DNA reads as TGTGCCAGCAGCTTGGGACAGGGGGCATCCTACGAGCAGTACTTC.

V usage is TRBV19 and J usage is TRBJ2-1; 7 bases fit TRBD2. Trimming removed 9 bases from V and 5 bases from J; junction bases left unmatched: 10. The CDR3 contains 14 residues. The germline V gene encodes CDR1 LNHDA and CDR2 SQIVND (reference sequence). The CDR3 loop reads CASLGASGNNEQFF. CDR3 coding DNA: TGTGCCAGCCTTGGGGCTAGCGGTAACAATGAGCAGTTCTTC.

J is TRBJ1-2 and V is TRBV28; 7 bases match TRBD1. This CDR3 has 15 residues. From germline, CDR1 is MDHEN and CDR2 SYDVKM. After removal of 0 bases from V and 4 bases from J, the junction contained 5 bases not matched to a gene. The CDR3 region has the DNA TGTGCCAGCAGTTTATGGGGACAGCGGCGCTATGGCTACACCTTC. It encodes CASSLWGQRRYGYTF.

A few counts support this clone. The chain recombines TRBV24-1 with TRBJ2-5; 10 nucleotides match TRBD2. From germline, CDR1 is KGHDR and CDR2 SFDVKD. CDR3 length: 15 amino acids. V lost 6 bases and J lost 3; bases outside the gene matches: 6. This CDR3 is CATSTRTSGKETQYF. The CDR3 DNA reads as TGTGCCACCAGTACGAGGACTAGCGGTAAAGAGACCCAGTACTTC.

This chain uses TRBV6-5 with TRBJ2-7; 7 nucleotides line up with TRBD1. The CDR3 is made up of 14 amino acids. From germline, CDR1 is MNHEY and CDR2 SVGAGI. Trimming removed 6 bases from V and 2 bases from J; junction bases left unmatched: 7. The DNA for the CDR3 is TGTGCCAGCAGGCGACCGGGACAGACCTACGAGCAGTACTTC. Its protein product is CASRRPGQTYEQYF.

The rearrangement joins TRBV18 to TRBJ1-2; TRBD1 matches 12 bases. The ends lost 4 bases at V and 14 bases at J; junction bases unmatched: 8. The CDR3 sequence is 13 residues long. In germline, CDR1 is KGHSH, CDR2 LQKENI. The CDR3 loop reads CASSLGTGGAGTF. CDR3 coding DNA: TGTGCCAGCTCACTAGGGACAGGGGGCGCAGGGACCTTC.

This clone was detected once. The DNA for the CDR3 is TGTGCCATCAGTGAGCCAGGCGGGACTGAAGCTTTCTTT. This encodes CAISEPGGTEAFF. The chain carries TRBV10-3 and TRBJ1-1; D unresolved. The V gene's germline CDR1 is ENHRY and CDR2 SYGVKD. Trimming shortened V by 2 bases and J by 5 bases, and 9 bases separated the two germline ends. The CDR3 spans 13 residues.

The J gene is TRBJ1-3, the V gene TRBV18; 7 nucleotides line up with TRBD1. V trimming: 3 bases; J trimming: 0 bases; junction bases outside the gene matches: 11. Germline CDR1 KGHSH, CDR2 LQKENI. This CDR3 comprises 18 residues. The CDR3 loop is CASSPFVGQASSGNTIYF. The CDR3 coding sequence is TGTGCCAGCTCACCCTTCGTAGGACAGGCGAGCTCTGGAAACACCATATATTTT.

CDR3 protein: CASSPQGSGRSNTQYF. The CDR3 nucleotides are TGTGCCAGCAGTCCCCAAGGGAGCGGGAGAAGTAATACGCAGTATTTT. The chain couples TRBV28 to TRBJ2-3, with TRBD2 matching 8 bases. Germline CDR1 and CDR2: MDHEN and SYDVKM. After removal of 5 bases from V and 7 bases from J, the junction contained 14 bases not matched to a gene. The CDR3 is made up of 16 amino acids.

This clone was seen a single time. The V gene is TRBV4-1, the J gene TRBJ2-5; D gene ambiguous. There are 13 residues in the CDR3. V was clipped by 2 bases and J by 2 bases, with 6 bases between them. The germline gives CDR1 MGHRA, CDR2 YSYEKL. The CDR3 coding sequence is TGCGCCAGCAGCCAATCTATTCAAGAGACCCAGTACTTC. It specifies CASSQSIQETQYF.

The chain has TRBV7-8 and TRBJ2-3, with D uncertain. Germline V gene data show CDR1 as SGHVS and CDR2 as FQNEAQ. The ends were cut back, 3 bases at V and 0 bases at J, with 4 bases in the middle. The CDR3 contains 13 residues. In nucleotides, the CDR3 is TGTGCCAGCAGCTTGGGCAGCACAGATACGCAGTATTTT. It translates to CASSLGSTDTQYF.

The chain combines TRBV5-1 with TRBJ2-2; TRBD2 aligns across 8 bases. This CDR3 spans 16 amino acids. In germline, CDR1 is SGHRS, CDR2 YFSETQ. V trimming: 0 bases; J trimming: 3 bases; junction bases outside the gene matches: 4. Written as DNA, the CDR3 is TGCGCCAGCAGCTTGGTCGTGACTAGCGACACCGGGGAGCTGTTTTTT. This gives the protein CASSLVVTSDTGELFF.

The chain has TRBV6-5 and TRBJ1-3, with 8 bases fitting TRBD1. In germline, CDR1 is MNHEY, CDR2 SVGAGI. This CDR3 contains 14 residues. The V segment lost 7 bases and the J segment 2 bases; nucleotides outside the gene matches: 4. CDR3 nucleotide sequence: TGTGCCAGCACCTCGACAGGGGCTGGAAACACCATATATTTT. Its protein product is CASTSTGAGNTIYF.

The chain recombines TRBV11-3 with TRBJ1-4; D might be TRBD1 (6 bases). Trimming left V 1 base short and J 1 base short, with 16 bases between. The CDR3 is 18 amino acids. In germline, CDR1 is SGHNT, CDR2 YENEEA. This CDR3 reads CASSLGRTALGTNEKLFF. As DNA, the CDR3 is TGTGCCAGCAGCTTAGGCAGGACAGCCCTGGGAACTAATGAAAAACTGTTTTTT.

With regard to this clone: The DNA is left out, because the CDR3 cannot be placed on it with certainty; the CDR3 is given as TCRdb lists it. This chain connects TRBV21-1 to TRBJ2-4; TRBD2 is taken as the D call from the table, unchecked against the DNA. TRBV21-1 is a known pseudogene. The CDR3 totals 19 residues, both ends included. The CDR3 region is CASSTTVGSGTLAKNIQYF.

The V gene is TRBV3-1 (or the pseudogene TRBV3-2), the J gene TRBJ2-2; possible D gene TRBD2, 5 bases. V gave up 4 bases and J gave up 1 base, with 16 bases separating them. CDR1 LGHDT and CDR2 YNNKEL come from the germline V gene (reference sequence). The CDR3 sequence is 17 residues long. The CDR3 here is CASSPLQATMNTGELFF. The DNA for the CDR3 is TGTGCCAGCAGCCCCCTCCAAGCGACTATGAACACCGGGGAGCTGTTTTTT.

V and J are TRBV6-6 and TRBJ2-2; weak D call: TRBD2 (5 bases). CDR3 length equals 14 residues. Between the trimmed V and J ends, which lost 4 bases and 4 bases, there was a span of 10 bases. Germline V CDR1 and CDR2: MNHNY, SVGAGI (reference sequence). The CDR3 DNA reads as TGTGCCAGCAGTTCCGAACGGGGCACCGGGGAGCTGTTTTTT. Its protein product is CASSSERGTGELFF.

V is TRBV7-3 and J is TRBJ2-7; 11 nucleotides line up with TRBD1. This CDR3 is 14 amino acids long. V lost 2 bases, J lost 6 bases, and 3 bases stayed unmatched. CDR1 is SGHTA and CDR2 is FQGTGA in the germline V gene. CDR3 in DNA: TGTGCCAGCAGCTTATGGACAGGGGGCGGCGAGCAGTACTTC. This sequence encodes CASSLWTGGGEQYF.

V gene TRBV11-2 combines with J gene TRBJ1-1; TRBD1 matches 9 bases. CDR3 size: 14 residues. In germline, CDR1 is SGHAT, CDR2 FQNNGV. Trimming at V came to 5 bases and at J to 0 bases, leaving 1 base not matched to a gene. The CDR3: CASSRDRVNTEAFF. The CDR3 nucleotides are TGTGCCAGCAGCCGGGACAGGGTGAACACTGAAGCTTTCTTT.

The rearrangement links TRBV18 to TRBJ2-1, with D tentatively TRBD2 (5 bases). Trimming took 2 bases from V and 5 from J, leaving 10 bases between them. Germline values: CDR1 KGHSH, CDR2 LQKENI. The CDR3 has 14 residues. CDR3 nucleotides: TGTGCCAGCTCACCATTTACTAGAGACAATGAGCAGTTCTTC. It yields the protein CASSPFTRDNEQFF. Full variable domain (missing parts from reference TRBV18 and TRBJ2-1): NAGVMQNPRHLVRRRGQEARLRCSPMKGHSHVYWYRQLPEEGLKFMVYLQKENIIDESGMPKERFSAEFPKEGPSILRIQQVVRGDSAAYFCASSPFTRDNEQFFGPGTRLTVL.

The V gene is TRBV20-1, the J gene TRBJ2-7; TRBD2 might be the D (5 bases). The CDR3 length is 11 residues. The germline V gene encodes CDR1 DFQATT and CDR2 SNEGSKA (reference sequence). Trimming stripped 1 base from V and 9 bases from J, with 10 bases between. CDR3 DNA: TGCAGTGCTAGAGGGCTAGCCGGGCAGTACTTC. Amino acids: CSARGLAGQYF.